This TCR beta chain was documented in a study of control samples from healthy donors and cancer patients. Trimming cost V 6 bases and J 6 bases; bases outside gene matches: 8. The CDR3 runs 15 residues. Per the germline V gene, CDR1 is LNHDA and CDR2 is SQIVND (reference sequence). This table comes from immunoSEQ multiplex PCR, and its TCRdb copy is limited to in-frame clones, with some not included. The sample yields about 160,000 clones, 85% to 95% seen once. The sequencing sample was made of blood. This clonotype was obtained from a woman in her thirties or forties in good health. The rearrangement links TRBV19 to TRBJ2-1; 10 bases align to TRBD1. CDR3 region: CASSPGTGARNEQFF. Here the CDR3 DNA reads TGTGCCAGTAGCCCCGGGACAGGGGCCCGCAATGAGCAGTTCTTC.